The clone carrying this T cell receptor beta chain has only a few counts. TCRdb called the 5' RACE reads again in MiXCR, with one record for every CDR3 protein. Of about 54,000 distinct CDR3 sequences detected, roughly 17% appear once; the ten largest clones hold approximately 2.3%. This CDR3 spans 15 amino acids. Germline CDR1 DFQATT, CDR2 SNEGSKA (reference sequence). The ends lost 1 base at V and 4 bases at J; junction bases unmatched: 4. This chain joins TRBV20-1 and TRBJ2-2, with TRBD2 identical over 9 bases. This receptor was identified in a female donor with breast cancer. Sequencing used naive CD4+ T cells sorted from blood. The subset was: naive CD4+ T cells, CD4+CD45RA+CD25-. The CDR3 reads CSARVGSGGTGELFF. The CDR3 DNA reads TGCAGTGCTAGAGTGGGTAGCGGGGGCACCGGGGAGCTGTTTTTT.